A selection of T cell receptor beta chains follows, all from one sample in a study of blood T cell repertoires in COVID-19. Profiled with immunoSEQ multiplex PCR; TCRdb holds only in-frame clones, not every one. The table includes 150,000 to 200,000 clones, about 80% detected once. Specimen: peripheral blood. The receptors shown here come from a woman aged 70-85 years with acute or convalescent COVID-19. Each CDR3 is given with its conserved first and last residue. A D gene is named only where the DNA matches it firmly. The size of a clone is reported for some rows only, either as once, few or many, or as a class for expanded clones.

V gene: TRBV3-1/TRBV3-2
D gene: TRBD2
clone size: NA
J gene: TRBJ2-5
CDR3 DNA: TGTGCCAGCAGCCAACCATCCCGGGGGGAAGAGACCCAGTACTTC
CDR3 protein: CASSQPSRGEETQYF

V gene: TRBV25-1
D gene: NA
clone size: NA
J gene: TRBJ1-5
CDR3 DNA: TGTGCCAGCAGTGCTACAGGGCCTCAGCCCCAGCATTTT
CDR3 protein: CASSATGPQPQHF

V gene: TRBV19
D gene: NA
clone size: NA
J gene: TRBJ1-1
CDR3 DNA: TGTGCCAGTAGTATAGTGGTGGGACTCCCCGAGGCTTTCTTT
CDR3 protein: CASSIVVGLPEAFF

V gene: TRBV6-6
D gene: NA
clone size: NA
J gene: TRBJ1-1
CDR3 DNA: TGTGCCAGCAGATTGACAGATGAAGCTTTCTTT
CDR3 protein: CASRLTDEAFF

V gene: TRBV2
D gene: NA
clone size: NA
J gene: TRBJ1-5
CDR3 DNA: TGTGCCAGCAGCGACGCGGGGGGTAGCAATCAGCCCCAGCATTTT
CDR3 protein: CASSDAGGSNQPQHF

V gene: TRBV6-7
D gene: TRBD2
clone size: NA
J gene: TRBJ2-7
CDR3 DNA: TGTGCCAGCAGTTACTCGGTTCTAGCGGGAGTATACGAGCAGTACTTC
CDR3 protein: CASSYSVLAGVYEQYF

V gene: TRBV28
D gene: NA
clone size: NA
J gene: TRBJ2-1
CDR3 DNA: TGTGCCAGCAGTTTTGGGCAGATTTACAATGAGCAGTTCTTC
CDR3 protein: CASSFGQIYNEQFF

V gene: TRBV5-6
D gene: TRBD2
clone size: NA
J gene: TRBJ2-5
CDR3 DNA: TGTGCCAGCAGCTCCCAGGAGCATAGCGGGAGTGGGGAGACCCAGTACTTC
CDR3 protein: CASSSQEHSGSGETQYF

V gene: TRBV15
D gene: TRBD2
clone size: few
J gene: TRBJ2-1
CDR3 DNA: TGTGCCACCAGCCCGGGAGCGGGGAACAATGAGCAGTTCTTC
CDR3 protein: CATSPGAGNNEQFF

V gene: TRBV2
D gene: TRBD1
clone size: NA
J gene: TRBJ1-5
CDR3 DNA: TGTGCCAGCAGTGGACAGGGATACCAGCCCCAGCATTTT
CDR3 protein: CASSGQGYQPQHF

V gene: TRBV7-9
D gene: TRBD1
clone size: NA
J gene: TRBJ2-5
CDR3 DNA: TGTGCCAGCAGACCCGAACAGGGGCTAAAAGAGACCCAGTACTTC
CDR3 protein: CASRPEQGLKETQYF

V gene: TRBV5-1
D gene: NA
clone size: NA
J gene: TRBJ1-1
CDR3 DNA: TGCGCCAGCAGCTGGACAAGTATGAACACTGAAGCTTTCTTT
CDR3 protein: CASSWTSMNTEAFF

V gene: TRBV30
D gene: TRBD1
clone size: NA
J gene: TRBJ1-2
CDR3 DNA: TGTGCCTGGAGCCCGGACAGGGGAAACTATGGCTACACCTTC
CDR3 protein: CAWSPDRGNYGYTF

V gene: TRBV2
D gene: TRBD1
clone size: NA
J gene: TRBJ2-7
CDR3 DNA: TGTGCCAGCAGTGAATGGGGACAGGGGGACGAGCAGTACTTC
CDR3 protein: CASSEWGQGDEQYF

V gene: TRBV30
D gene: NA
clone size: NA
J gene: TRBJ1-1
CDR3 DNA: TGTGCCTGGAGTCCCGGGACATACACTGAAGCTTTCTTT
CDR3 protein: CAWSPGTYTEAFF

V gene: TRBV2
D gene: TRBD2
clone size: NA
J gene: TRBJ2-5
CDR3 DNA: TGTGCCAGCGGCCAGCGGGAAGGAGAGACCCAGTACTTC
CDR3 protein: CASGQREGETQYF

V gene: TRBV5-1
D gene: TRBD1
clone size: few
J gene: TRBJ2-1
CDR3 DNA: TGCGCCAGCAGCTTCGGACAGGCAGGCAACGAGCAGTTCTTC
CDR3 protein: CASSFGQAGNEQFF

V gene: TRBV11-2
D gene: TRBD1
clone size: NA
J gene: TRBJ2-7
CDR3 DNA: TGTGCCAGCAGCTTAGATGGGGACAGGACCTACGAGCAGTACTTC
CDR3 protein: CASSLDGDRTYEQYF

V gene: TRBV5-6
D gene: NA
clone size: once
J gene: TRBJ1-4
CDR3 DNA: TGTGCCAGCAGCTCTGGCGGGGCTAATGAAAAACTGTTTTTT
CDR3 protein: CASSSGGANEKLFF

V gene: TRBV7-9
D gene: NA
clone size: NA
J gene: TRBJ2-2
CDR3 DNA: TGTGCCAGCAGCCCAGGTAGCGGAGGGGCCGGGGAGCTGTTTTTT
CDR3 protein: CASSPGSGGAGELFF

V gene: TRBV7-9
D gene: TRBD2
clone size: NA
J gene: TRBJ2-5
CDR3 DNA: TGTGCCAGCAGCCAGACTAGCGGGAGGGGAGAGACCCAGTACTTC
CDR3 protein: CASSQTSGRGETQYF

V gene: TRBV6-5
D gene: NA
clone size: few
J gene: TRBJ1-2
CDR3 DNA: TGTGCCAGCAGTTCAGGTAGCTATGGCTACACCTTC
CDR3 protein: CASSSGSYGYTF

V gene: TRBV3-1/TRBV3-2
D gene: NA
clone size: NA
J gene: TRBJ2-1
CDR3 DNA: TGTGCCAGCAGCCAAACCGCGCTGTACAATGAGCAGTTCTTC
CDR3 protein: CASSQTALYNEQFF

V gene: TRBV2
D gene: NA
clone size: NA
J gene: TRBJ1-5
CDR3 DNA: TGTGCCAGCAGGGGGACTGAGCCCCAGCATTTT
CDR3 protein: CASRGTEPQHF

V gene: TRBV7-8
D gene: NA
clone size: NA
J gene: TRBJ1-4
CDR3 DNA: TGTGCCAGCAGCTTAGGGGCCACAGGGCCATATGAAAAACTGTTTTTT
CDR3 protein: CASSLGATGPYEKLFF

V gene: TRBV12-3/TRBV12-4
D gene: NA
clone size: NA
J gene: TRBJ1-2
CDR3 DNA: TGTGCCAGCAGCGAACAGGCCCCGGGTGGCTACACCTTC
CDR3 protein: CASSEQAPGGYTF

V gene: TRBV24-1
D gene: TRBD2
clone size: few
J gene: TRBJ2-1
CDR3 DNA: TGTGCCACCAAGGCTAGCGGGAGTCCAAGCGAGCAGTTCTTC
CDR3 protein: CATKASGSPSEQFF

V gene: TRBV10-1
D gene: NA
clone size: NA
J gene: TRBJ1-3
CDR3 DNA: TGCGCCAGCAGTGATAGCTTTTCCAGCTCTGGAAACACCATATATTTT
CDR3 protein: CASSDSFSSSGNTIYF

V gene: TRBV18
D gene: NA
clone size: NA
J gene: TRBJ1-2
CDR3 DNA: TGTGCCAGCTCACCCCGGGAAGTTTTAAACTATGGCTACACCTTC
CDR3 protein: CASSPREVLNYGYTF

V gene: TRBV4-1
D gene: TRBD2
clone size: NA
J gene: TRBJ2-6
CDR3 DNA: TGCGCCAGCAGCGCCCAAGAACTAGCGGGAGGTTCTGGGGCCAACGTCCTGACTTTC
CDR3 protein: CASSAQELAGGSGANVLTF

V gene: TRBV7-2
D gene: TRBD1
clone size: NA
J gene: TRBJ2-7
CDR3 DNA: TGTGCCAGCAGCCTCGGGACAGGGGGATCCTACGAGCAGTACTTC
CDR3 protein: CASSLGTGGSYEQYF

V gene: TRBV6-5
D gene: TRBD1
clone size: NA
J gene: TRBJ1-1
CDR3 DNA: TGTGCCAGCAGCGCGACAGGGGCCACTGAAGCTTTCTTT
CDR3 protein: CASSATGATEAFF

V gene: TRBV27
D gene: NA
clone size: few
J gene: TRBJ1-1
CDR3 DNA: TGTGCCAGCAGTTTATCTCTCGGGAGCACTGAAGCTTTCTTT
CDR3 protein: CASSLSLGSTEAFF

V gene: TRBV19
D gene: NA
clone size: NA
J gene: TRBJ1-1
CDR3 DNA: TGTGCCAGTAGTATAGGTGGAGGGAACACTGAAGCTTTCTTT
CDR3 protein: CASSIGGGNTEAFF

V gene: TRBV4-1
D gene: TRBD2
clone size: NA
J gene: TRBJ2-2
CDR3 DNA: TGCGCCAGCAGCCAAGGACGACGGGGCGGGAGCGGGACCGGGGAGCTGTTTTTT
CDR3 protein: CASSQGRRGGSGTGELFF

V gene: TRBV2
D gene: TRBD1
clone size: NA
J gene: TRBJ2-6
CDR3 DNA: TGTGCCAGCAGTGACTCGCAGCCGGGACAGGGGGCCCGCTCTGGGGCCAACGTCCTGACTTTC
CDR3 protein: CASSDSQPGQGARSGANVLTF

V gene: TRBV6-4
D gene: NA
clone size: NA
J gene: TRBJ1-5
CDR3 DNA: TGTGCCAGCAGTGAAAGCAGGCATCAGCCCCAGCATTTT
CDR3 protein: CASSESRHQPQHF

V gene: TRBV7-8
D gene: NA
clone size: NA
J gene: TRBJ2-5
CDR3 DNA: TGTGCCAGCAGCTTAGGAGTCAGGGCCCAAGAGACCCAGTACTTC
CDR3 protein: CASSLGVRAQETQYF

V gene: TRBV12-3/TRBV12-4
D gene: NA
clone size: NA
J gene: TRBJ2-1
CDR3 DNA: TGTGCCAGCAGTTACTATGAAGGGGCTAAGCAGTTCTTC
CDR3 protein: CASSYYEGAKQFF

V gene: TRBV5-1
D gene: NA
clone size: NA
J gene: TRBJ2-2
CDR3 DNA: TGCGCCAGCAGCTCAAACACGAACACCGGGGAGCTGTTTTTT
CDR3 protein: CASSSNTNTGELFF

V gene: TRBV4-2
D gene: NA
clone size: few
J gene: TRBJ2-7
CDR3 DNA: TGTGCCAGCAGCCAAGCGTATCAGTCCTCGTACGAGCAGTACTTC
CDR3 protein: CASSQAYQSSYEQYF

V gene: TRBV10-1
D gene: NA
clone size: NA
J gene: TRBJ1-1
CDR3 DNA: TGCGCCAGCCGACTTGAAACGAACACTGAAGCTTTCTTT
CDR3 protein: CASRLETNTEAFF